This T cell receptor (beta chain) derives from a study of PD-1 blockade in mismatch repair-deficient tumors. Background on the study: All were previously treated, progressing patients with some twelve mismatch repair-deficient cancer types. The study's findings and limits: Tumor-resident clones, often absent from pretreatment blood, expanded after pembrolizumab and then contracted.

Worth noting for this clone: What it binds is not known.

PCR or immunohistochemistry showed mismatch repair deficiency in every enrolled patient. The TCR-sequenced patients were a few responders to pembrolizumab. V was pared by 3 bases and J by 4 bases, with 7 bases between. Germline V gene sequence: CDR1 MGHRA, CDR2 YSYEKL. This CDR3 contains 13 residues. The table came from immunoSEQ multiplex PCR; TCRdb's copy has only in-frame clones and leaves some out. The table lists under 95,000 clones, roughly 80% of them singletons. The chain recombines TRBV4-1 with TRBJ2-4; D perhaps matches TRBD2 (5 bases). Sequenced here: peripheral blood, sampled 12 weeks after starting pembrolizumab. This receptor was identified in an adult with mismatch repair-deficient cancer. CDR3: CASSHRTKNIQYF. CDR3 bases: TGCGCCAGCAGCCATCGGACTAAAAACATTCAGTACTTC.